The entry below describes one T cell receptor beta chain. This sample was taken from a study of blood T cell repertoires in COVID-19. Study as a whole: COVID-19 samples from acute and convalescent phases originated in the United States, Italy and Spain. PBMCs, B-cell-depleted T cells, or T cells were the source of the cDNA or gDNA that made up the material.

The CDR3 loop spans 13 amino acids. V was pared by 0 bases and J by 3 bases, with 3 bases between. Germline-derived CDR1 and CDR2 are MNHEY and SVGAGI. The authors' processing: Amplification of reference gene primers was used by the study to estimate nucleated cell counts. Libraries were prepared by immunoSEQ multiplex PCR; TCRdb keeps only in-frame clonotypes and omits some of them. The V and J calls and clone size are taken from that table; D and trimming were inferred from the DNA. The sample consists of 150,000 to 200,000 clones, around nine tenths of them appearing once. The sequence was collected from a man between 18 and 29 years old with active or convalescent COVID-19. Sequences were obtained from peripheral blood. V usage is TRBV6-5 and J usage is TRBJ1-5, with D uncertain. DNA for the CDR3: TGTGCCAGCAGTTACTCTAACAATCAGCCCCAGCATTTT. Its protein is CASSYSNNQPQHF.